These 23 T cell receptor beta chains came from one sample sequenced in a study of identical twins. TCRdb ran MiXCR on the 5' RACE reads and lists one entry per CDR3 protein. This sample yields about 660,000 distinct CDR3 sequences, of which about 9.4% are seen a single time; approximately 0.94% belongs to the top ten. These data were also reused for a study on yellow fever vaccine responses in identical twins.

Sequenced material: PBMCs. The receptors shown here come from a woman between 18 and 29 years old in good health.

This clonotype was seen at least ten times. The chain carries TRBV12-3 or TRBV12-4 and TRBJ1-1, with D possibly being TRBD1 (5 bases). V was trimmed by 4 bases and J by 4 bases, leaving 16 bases between them. The CDR3 is made up of 15 amino acids. DNA of the CDR3: TGTGCCAGCAGTTCGAGCAGGGCCCTTACCACTGAAGCTTTCTTT. This codes for CASSSSRALTTEAFF.

This clonotype appeared many times. The rearrangement links TRBV12-3 or TRBV12-4 to TRBJ2-1; D uncertain. This CDR3 comprises 14 residues. The V end was cut by 5 bases, the J end by 9 bases, with 17 bases between. CDR3 bases: TGTGCCAGCAGTCCACTCCGACTCGCGACTGAGCAGTTCTTC. It encodes CASSPLRLATEQFF.

This clonotype occurred a few times. The J gene is TRBJ2-7, the V gene TRBV20-1; TRBD2 might be the D (5 bases). V dropped 2 bases and J dropped 2 bases, with 10 bases sitting between them. This CDR3 has 13 amino acids. Germline lookup yields CDR1 DFQATT and CDR2 SNEGSKA (reference sequence). CDR3 amino acids: CSARQPGTYEQYF. CDR3 in DNA: TGCAGTGCTAGACAACCCGGGACCTACGAGCAGTACTTC.

This chain uses TRBV20-1 with TRBJ2-1; 13 positions match TRBD2. The CDR3 has 15 residues. Germline V lookup: CDR1 DFQATT, CDR2 SNEGSKA (reference sequence). The J segment lost 8 bases and the V segment lost 6 bases, leaving 10 bases of the junction unmatched. DNA for the CDR3: TGCAGTGCAAGACCGGGACTAGCGGGACGCGATGAGCAGTTCTTC. Amino acid sequence: CSARPGLAGRDEQFF.

This chain links TRBV27 with TRBJ2-7; possible D gene TRBD1, 5 bases. Trimming cost V 3 bases and J 1 base, with 13 bases left between them. Germline CDR1 is MNHEY and CDR2 is SMNVEV (reference sequence). The CDR3 consists of 15 residues. The CDR3 DNA follows: TGTGCCAGCAGTTTGTCCAGGGTTGGGTCCTACGAGCAGTACTTC. Translation gives CASSLSRVGSYEQYF.

This clonotype appeared a few times. The V gene is TRBV7-9, the J gene TRBJ2-7; D may be TRBD2 (6 bases). Trimming left V 2 bases short and J 1 base short, with 15 bases between. CDR3 length: 16 residues. The germline CDR1 and CDR2 sequences are SEHNR and FQNEAQ (reference sequence). This CDR3 is CASSLNSRDLSYEQYF. For the CDR3, the DNA is TGTGCCAGCAGCTTAAATTCGCGGGACTTATCCTACGAGCAGTACTTC.

This clonotype has just a few counts. The genes are TRBV7-6 and TRBJ2-1; D not certain. Trimming shortened V by 2 bases and J by 8 bases, and 10 bases separated the two germline ends. The germline CDR1 and CDR2 sequences are SGHVS and FNYEAQ. This CDR3 has 13 amino acids. The CDR3 DNA reads as TGTGCCAGCAGCTTAACGGGTAACGATGAGCAGTTCTTC. It codes for CASSLTGNDEQFF.

The chain combines TRBV3-1 with TRBJ2-7, with D unclear. This CDR3 is 17 amino acids long. Between the trimmed V and J ends, which lost 2 bases and 2 bases, there was a span of 19 bases. Germline values: CDR1 LGHDT, CDR2 YNNKEL (reference sequence). As DNA, the CDR3 is TGTGCCAGCAGCCAAACGGGCTCTGGGATCTCGGCCTACGAGCAGTACTTC. Translated: CASSQTGSGISAYEQYF.

The V and J genes are TRBV7-8 and TRBJ2-5, with 12 bases aligning to TRBD1. Trimming took 6 bases from V and 4 from J; bases not matched to a gene: 6. CDR1 is SGHVS, CDR2 FQNEAQ, per germline. This CDR3 contains 15 residues. The CDR3 region has the DNA TGTGCCAGCAGACCCGGGACAGGGGGCCGAGAGACCCAGTACTTC. Protein sequence: CASRPGTGGRETQYF.

This clonotype has more than one count but fewer than ten. The V call is TRBV5-5, the J call TRBJ2-5; D gene uncertain. The germline gives CDR1 SGHKS, CDR2 YYEKEE (reference sequence). This CDR3 region has 15 residues. Trimming removed 0 bases at V and 4 bases at J, with 13 bases between. CDR3 DNA sequence: TGTGCCAGCAGCTTGGGACAAAGCTTAGGAGAGACCCAGTACTTC. Translated, it gives CASSLGQSLGETQYF.

This clonotype was detected a few times. The chain combines TRBV2 with TRBJ2-2, with 7 bases matching TRBD1. The junction had 3 bases not matched to a gene; V was cut back by 3 bases and J by 5 bases. Per germline, CDR1 SNHLY and CDR2 FYNNEI. The CDR3 is 14 residues long. CDR3 sequence: CASSEGQLTGELFF. CDR3 in DNA: TGTGCCAGCAGTGAGGGACAGCTAACCGGGGAGCTGTTTTTT.

This clonotype has a handful of counts. The chain uses TRBV15 and TRBJ2-3; D unclear. The CDR3 covers 14 residues. Germline V gene sequence: CDR1 LNHNV, CDR2 YYDKDF (reference sequence). Trimming shortened V by 4 bases and J by 2 bases, and 10 bases separated the two germline ends. The DNA of the CDR3 is TGTGCCACCAGCACCAGACATGCCACAGATACGCAGTATTTT. Protein sequence: CATSTRHATDTQYF.

This rearrangement joins TRBV12-3 or TRBV12-4 to TRBJ1-1, with D maybe TRBD1 (5 bases). The CDR3 sequence is 12 residues long. V was trimmed by 10 bases and J by 3 bases, leaving 12 bases between them. The CDR3 is CATAFRDTEAFF. The CDR3 bases are TGTGCCACCGCATTCAGGGACACTGAAGCTTTCTTT.

This clonotype was picked up many times. The J gene is TRBJ2-7, the V gene TRBV5-6; TRBD2 might be the D (6 bases). This CDR3 is built from 16 residues. CDR1 and CDR2 from the germline V gene are SGHDT and YYEEEE. V lost 5 bases and J lost 2, with 20 bases in between. In nucleotides, the CDR3 is TGTGCCAGCAGGCTTACTGGGACTGGACTCACCTACGAGCAGTACTTC. Translated, it gives CASRLTGTGLTYEQYF.

This clonotype turned up a few times. The chain has TRBV9 and TRBJ2-3; D is ambiguous. In germline, CDR1 is SGDLS, CDR2 YYNGEE. V gave up 0 bases and J gave up 0 bases, with 8 bases separating them. This CDR3 region has 15 residues. The CDR3 reads CASSVALGSTDTQYF. DNA of the CDR3: TGTGCCAGCAGCGTAGCATTGGGGAGCACAGATACGCAGTATTTT.

In this sample, this clonotype turned up a few times. This rearrangement joins TRBV7-2 to TRBJ2-1; either TRBD1 or TRBD2 may fit D (7 bases each). The V and J ends lost 5 bases and 2 bases respectively, with 19 bases between them. Germline V CDR1 and CDR2: SGHTA, FQGNSA. This CDR3 is 17 amino acids long. DNA for the CDR3: TGTGCCAGCAGCCAGGGGGGGGGAGGCGTTCCCTACAATGAGCAGTTCTTC. It is translated as CASSQGGGGVPYNEQFF.

CDR3 residues: CSVVNPAGSSYNEQFF. The DNA of the CDR3 is TGCAGCGTTGTTAACCCAGCAGGGAGCTCCTACAATGAGCAGTTCTTC. The gene calls are TRBV29-1 and TRBJ2-1, with D tentatively TRBD1 or TRBD2 (5 bases each). CDR3 length: 16 residues. V was trimmed by 4 bases and J by 0 bases, leaving 16 bases between them. Per germline, CDR1 SQVTM and CDR2 ANQGSEA.

Ten or more counts support this clonotype. The chain's CDR3 is CASSESNTVGELFF. In nucleotides, the CDR3 is TGTGCCAGCAGCGAAAGTAATACGGTCGGGGAGCTGTTTTTT. V and J are TRBV7-2 and TRBJ2-2, with D hard to call. This CDR3 spans 14 amino acids. CDR1 and CDR2 (germline): SGHTA, FQGNSA. Trimming pared 5 bases from V and 7 bases from J, leaving 14 bases between.

The chain joins TRBV5-6 to TRBJ1-2; possible D gene TRBD1, 5 bases. The CDR3 has 16 residues. V lost 0 bases, J lost 4 bases, and 16 bases lay in between. Germline V gene lookup returns CDR1 SGHDT and CDR2 YYEEEE. The CDR3 bases are TGTGCCAGCAGCTTGGGAGTCGGGGCCTTGCTCTATGGCTACACCTTC. It translates to CASSLGVGALLYGYTF.

The rearrangement joins TRBV7-8 to TRBJ2-2; the match to TRBD2 covers 8 bases. There are 20 residues in the CDR3. In germline, CDR1 is SGHVS, CDR2 FQNEAQ. V lost 5 bases, J lost 1 base, and 18 bases stayed unmatched. The CDR3 bases are TGTGCCAGCAGCCAAACAAATTTTCCCCGGGGGGGCAAGAACACCGGGGAGCTGTTTTTT. Protein: CASSQTNFPRGGKNTGELFF.

Only a few counts were recorded for this clonotype. This chain links TRBV20-1 with TRBJ2-1; the D is unclear. V was shortened by 3 bases and J by 7 bases, with 19 bases between the two germline ends. CDR1 and CDR2 from the germline V gene are DFQATT and SNEGSKA (reference sequence). There are 15 residues in the CDR3. In DNA, the CDR3 is TGCAGTGCTAGGGATGGATCCACGCAAGGGAATGAGCAGTTCTTC. Its protein product is CSARDGSTQGNEQFF.

This clonotype was counted ten times or more. The chain employs TRBV3-1 and TRBJ2-2; 11 positions match TRBD2. From germline, CDR1 is LGHDT and CDR2 YNNKEL (reference sequence). With V trimmed by 6 bases and J by 6 bases, 3 bases remained unmatched. The CDR3 sequence is 14 residues long. CDR3 in amino acids: CASRIAGGPGELFF. CDR3 in DNA: TGTGCCAGCAGGATAGCGGGGGGGCCCGGGGAGCTGTTTTTT.

As concerns this clonotype: This may arise from a read error, as a much more abundant clone is one base away. This rearrangement joins TRBV15 to TRBJ1-1; D perhaps matches TRBD1 (6 bases). Per germline, CDR1 LNHNV and CDR2 YYDKDF (reference sequence). The CDR3 spans 14 residues. The germline V and J ends were trimmed by 6 bases and 5 bases, with 16 bases remaining between them. CDR3 in DNA: TGTGCCACCAGTAAGGGAAACAGGGCGACTGAAGCTTTCTTT. Its translation is CATSKGNRATEAFF.